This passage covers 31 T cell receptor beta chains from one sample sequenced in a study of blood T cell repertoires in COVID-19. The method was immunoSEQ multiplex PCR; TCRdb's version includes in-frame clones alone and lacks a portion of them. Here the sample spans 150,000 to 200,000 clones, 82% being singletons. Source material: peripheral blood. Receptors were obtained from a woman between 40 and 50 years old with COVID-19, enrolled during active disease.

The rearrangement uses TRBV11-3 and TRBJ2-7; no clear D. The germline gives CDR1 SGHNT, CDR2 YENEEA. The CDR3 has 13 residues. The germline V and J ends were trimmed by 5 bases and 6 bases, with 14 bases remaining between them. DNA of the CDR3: TGTGCCAGCAGCCCTCGAGGCTTCCTCGAGCAGTACGTC. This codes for CASSPRGFLEQYV.

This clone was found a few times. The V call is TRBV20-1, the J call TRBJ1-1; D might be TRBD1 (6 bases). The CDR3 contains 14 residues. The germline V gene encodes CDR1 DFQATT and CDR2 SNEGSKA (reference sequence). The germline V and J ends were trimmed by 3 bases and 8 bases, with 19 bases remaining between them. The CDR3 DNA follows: TGCAGTGCTAGTAAATTGATTCGGCAGGGGGAAGCTTTCTTT. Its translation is CSASKLIRQGEAFF.

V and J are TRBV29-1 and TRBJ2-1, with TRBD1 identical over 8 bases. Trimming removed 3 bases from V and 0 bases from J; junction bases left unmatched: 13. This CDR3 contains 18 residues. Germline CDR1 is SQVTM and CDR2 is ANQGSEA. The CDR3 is CSVDGQGISGVSYNEQFF. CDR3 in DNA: TGCAGCGTTGATGGACAGGGAATCTCAGGGGTCTCCTACAATGAGCAGTTCTTC.

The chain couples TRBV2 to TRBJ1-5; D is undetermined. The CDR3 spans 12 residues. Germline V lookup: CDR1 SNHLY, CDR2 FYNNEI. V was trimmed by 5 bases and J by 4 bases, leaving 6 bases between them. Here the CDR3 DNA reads TGTGCCAGCAGTATTCTAAATCAGCCCCAGCATTTT. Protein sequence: CASSILNQPQHF.

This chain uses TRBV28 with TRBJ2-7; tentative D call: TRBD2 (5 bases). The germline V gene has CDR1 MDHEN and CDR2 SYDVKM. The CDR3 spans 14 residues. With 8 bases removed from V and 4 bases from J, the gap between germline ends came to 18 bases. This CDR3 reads CASLAAGETYEQYF. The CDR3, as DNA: TGTGCCAGCTTAGCAGCCGGGGAGACGTACGAGCAGTACTTC.

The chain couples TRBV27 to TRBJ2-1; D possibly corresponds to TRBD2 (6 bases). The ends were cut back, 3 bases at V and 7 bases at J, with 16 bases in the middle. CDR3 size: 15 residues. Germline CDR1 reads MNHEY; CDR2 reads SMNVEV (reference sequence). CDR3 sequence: CASSLGPGLPNEQFF. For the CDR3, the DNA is TGTGCCAGCAGTTTGGGTCCGGGACTCCCAAATGAGCAGTTCTTC.

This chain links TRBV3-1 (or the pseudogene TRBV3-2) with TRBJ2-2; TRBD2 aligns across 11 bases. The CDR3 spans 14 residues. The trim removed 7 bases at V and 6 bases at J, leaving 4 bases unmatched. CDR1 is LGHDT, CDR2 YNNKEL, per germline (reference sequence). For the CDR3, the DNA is TGTGCCAGCAAGCGACTAGCGGGGTCCGGGGAGCTGTTTTTT. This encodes CASKRLAGSGELFF.

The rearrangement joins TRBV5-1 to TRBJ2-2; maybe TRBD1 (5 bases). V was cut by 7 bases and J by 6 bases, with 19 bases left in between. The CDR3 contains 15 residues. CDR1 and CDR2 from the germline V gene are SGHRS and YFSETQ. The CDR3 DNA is TGCGCCAGCTGCCGTGGTCATAGGGGTGCCGGGGAGCTGTTTTTT. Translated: CASCRGHRGAGELFF.

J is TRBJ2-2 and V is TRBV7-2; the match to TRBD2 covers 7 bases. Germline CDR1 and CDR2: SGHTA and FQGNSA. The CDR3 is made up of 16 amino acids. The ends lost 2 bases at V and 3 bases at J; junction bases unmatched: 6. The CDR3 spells CASSLYSGRDTGELFF. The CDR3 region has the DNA TGTGCCAGCAGCTTATATTCGGGGAGGGACACCGGGGAGCTGTTTTTT.

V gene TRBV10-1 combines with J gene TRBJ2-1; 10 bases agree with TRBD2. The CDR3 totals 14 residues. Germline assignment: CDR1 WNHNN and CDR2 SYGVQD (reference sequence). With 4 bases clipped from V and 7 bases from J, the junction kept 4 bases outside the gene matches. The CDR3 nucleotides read TGCGCCAGCAGTGCCAGCGGGGGGGCAAATGAGCAGTTCTTC. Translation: CASSASGGANEQFF.

The CDR3 region is CASSLRDRGYNEQFF. CDR3 sequence (DNA): TGCGCCAGCAGCTTAAGGGACAGGGGTTACAATGAGCAGTTCTTC. The chain carries TRBV5-1 and TRBJ2-1; 10 bases align to TRBD1. Trimming removed 2 bases from V and 4 bases from J; junction bases left unmatched: 3. CDR1 is SGHRS, CDR2 YFSETQ, per germline. The length of the CDR3 is 15 residues. The full variable domain, completed using reference TRBV5-1 and TRBJ2-1, is KAGVTQTPRYLIKTRGQQVTLSCSPISGHRSVSWYQQTPGQGLQFLFEYFSETQRNKGNFPGRFSGRQFSNSRSEMNVSTLELGDSALYLCASSLRDRGYNEQFFGPGTRLTVL.

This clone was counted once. The CDR3 coding sequence is TGTGCCAGCAGTTTATCGCGGGACCATGGCTACACCTTC. This encodes CASSLSRDHGYTF. The gene calls are TRBV28 and TRBJ1-2, with a possible D match to TRBD1 (5 bases). Germline V CDR1 and CDR2: MDHEN, SYDVKM. Trimming took 1 base from V and 6 from J, leaving 9 bases between them. The CDR3 sequence is 13 residues long.

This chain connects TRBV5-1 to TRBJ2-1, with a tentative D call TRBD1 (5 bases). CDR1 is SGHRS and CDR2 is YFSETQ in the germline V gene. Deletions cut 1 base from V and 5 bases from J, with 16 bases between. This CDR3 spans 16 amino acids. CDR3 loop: CASSLLLTVGNNEQFF. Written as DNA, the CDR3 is TGCGCCAGCAGCTTGTTGTTGACAGTGGGAAACAATGAGCAGTTCTTC.

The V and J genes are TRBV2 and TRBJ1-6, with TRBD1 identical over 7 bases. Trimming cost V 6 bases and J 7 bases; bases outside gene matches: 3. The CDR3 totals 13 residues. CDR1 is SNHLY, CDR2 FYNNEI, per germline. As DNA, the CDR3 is TGTGCCAGCAGAGACAGGGAAAATTCACCCCTCCACTTT. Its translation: CASRDRENSPLHF.

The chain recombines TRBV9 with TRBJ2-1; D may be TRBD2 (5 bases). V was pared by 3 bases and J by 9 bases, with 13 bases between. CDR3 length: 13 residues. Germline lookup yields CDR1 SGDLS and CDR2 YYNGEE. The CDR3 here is CASSGRGLGEQFF. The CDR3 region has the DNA TGTGCCAGCAGCGGAAGAGGGCTGGGTGAGCAGTTCTTC.

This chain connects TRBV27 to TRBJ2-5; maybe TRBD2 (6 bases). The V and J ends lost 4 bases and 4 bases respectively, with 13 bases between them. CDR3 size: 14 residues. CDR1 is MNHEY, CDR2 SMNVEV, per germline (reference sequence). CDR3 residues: CASSWDSSGETQYF. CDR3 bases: TGTGCCAGCAGTTGGGACTCCAGCGGAGAGACCCAGTACTTC.

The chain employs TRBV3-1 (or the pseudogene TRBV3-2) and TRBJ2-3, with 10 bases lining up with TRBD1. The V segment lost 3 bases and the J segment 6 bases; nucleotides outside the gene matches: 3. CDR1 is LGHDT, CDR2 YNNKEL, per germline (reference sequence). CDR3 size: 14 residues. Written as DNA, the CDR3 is TGTGCCAGCAGCCACTTGGACAGGGGGGATACGCAGTATTTT. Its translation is CASSHLDRGDTQYF.

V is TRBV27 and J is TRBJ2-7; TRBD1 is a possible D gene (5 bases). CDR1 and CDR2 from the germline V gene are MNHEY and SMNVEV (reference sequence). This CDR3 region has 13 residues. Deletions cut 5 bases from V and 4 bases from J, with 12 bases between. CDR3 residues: CASSPRQLYEQYF. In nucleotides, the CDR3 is TGTGCCAGCAGTCCTAGACAGTTATACGAGCAGTACTTC.

The CDR3 loop is CATKLDFLTGELFF. In nucleotides, the CDR3 is TGTGCCACCAAACTAGACTTCCTCACCGGGGAGCTGTTTTTT. The chain recombines TRBV6-6 with TRBJ2-2; TRBD2 is a possible D gene (5 bases). Germline-derived CDR1 and CDR2 are MNHNY and SVGAGI (reference sequence). The CDR3 is 14 amino acids. Trimming left V 10 bases short and J 4 bases short, with 16 bases between.

CDR3 DNA: TGTGCCAGCAGGGGACAAATGCTGGAGACCCAGTACTTC. It encodes CASRGQMLETQYF. This chain connects TRBV12-3 or TRBV12-4 to TRBJ2-5, with TRBD1 as a possible D gene (6 bases). This CDR3 has 13 amino acids. V lost 6 bases to trimming and J lost 5 bases, with 13 bases between them.

The CDR3 spells CASSPYLDTRNLNTEAFF. CDR3 sequence (DNA): TGTGCCAGCAGCCCATACCTGGACACCCGGAACCTGAACACTGAAGCTTTCTTT. This chain connects TRBV7-9 to TRBJ1-1, with D tentatively TRBD1 (5 bases). Per the germline V gene, CDR1 is SEHNR and CDR2 is FQNEAQ (reference sequence). CDR3 size: 18 residues. V was cut by 5 bases and J by 0 bases, with 22 bases left in between.

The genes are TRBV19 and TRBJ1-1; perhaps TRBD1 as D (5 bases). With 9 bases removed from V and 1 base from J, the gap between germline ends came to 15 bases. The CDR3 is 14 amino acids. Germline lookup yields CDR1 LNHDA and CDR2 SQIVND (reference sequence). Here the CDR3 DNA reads TGTGCCAGCTACCCTGGACAAGGGAACACTGAAGCTTTCTTT. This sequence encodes CASYPGQGNTEAFF.

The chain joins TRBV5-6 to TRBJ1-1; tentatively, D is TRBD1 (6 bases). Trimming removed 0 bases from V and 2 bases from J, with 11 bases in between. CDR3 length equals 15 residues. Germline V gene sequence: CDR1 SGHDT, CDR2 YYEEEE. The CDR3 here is CASSLELRGNTEAFF. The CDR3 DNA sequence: TGTGCCAGCAGCTTGGAACTCAGGGGTAACACTGAAGCTTTCTTT. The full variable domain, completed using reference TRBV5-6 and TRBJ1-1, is DAGVTQSPTHLIKTRGQQVTLRCSPKSGHDTVSWYQQALGQGPQFIFQYYEEEERQRGNFPDRFSGHQFPNYSSELNVNALLLGDSALYLCASSLELRGNTEAFFGQGTRLTVV.

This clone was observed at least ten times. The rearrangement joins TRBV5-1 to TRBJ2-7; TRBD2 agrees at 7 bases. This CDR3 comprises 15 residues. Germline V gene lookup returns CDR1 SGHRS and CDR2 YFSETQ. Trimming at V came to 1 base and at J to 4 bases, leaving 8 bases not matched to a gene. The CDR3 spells CASSLNAGAVYEQYF. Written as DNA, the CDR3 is TGCGCCAGCAGCTTGAACGCGGGAGCGGTGTACGAGCAGTACTTC. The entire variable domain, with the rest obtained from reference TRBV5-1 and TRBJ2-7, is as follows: KAGVTQTPRYLIKTRGQQVTLSCSPISGHRSVSWYQQTPGQGLQFLFEYFSETQRNKGNFPGRFSGRQFSNSRSEMNVSTLELGDSALYLCASSLNAGAVYEQYFGPGTRLTVT.

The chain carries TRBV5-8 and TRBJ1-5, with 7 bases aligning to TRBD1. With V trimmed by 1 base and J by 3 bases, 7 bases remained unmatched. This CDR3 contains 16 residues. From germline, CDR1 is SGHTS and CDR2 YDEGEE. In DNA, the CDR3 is TGTGCCAGCAGCTTGACAGGGGATCTTTCCAATCAGCCCCAGCATTTT. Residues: CASSLTGDLSNQPQHF.

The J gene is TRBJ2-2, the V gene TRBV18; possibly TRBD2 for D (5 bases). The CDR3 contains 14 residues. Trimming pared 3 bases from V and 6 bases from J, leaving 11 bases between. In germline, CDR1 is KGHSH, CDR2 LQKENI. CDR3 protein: CASSPLREAGELFF. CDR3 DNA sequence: TGTGCCAGCTCACCGTTGAGGGAAGCCGGGGAGCTGTTTTTT. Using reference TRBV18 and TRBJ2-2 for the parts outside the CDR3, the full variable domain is NAGVMQNPRHLVRRRGQEARLRCSPMKGHSHVYWYRQLPEEGLKFMVYLQKENIIDESGMPKERFSAEFPKEGPSILRIQQVVRGDSAAYFCASSPLREAGELFFGEGSRLTVL.

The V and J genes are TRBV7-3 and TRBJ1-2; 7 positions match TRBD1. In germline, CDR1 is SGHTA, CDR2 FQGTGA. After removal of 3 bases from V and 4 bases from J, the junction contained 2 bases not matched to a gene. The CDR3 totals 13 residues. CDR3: CASSFQGGYGYTF. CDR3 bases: TGTGCCAGCAGCTTCCAGGGGGGCTATGGCTACACCTTC. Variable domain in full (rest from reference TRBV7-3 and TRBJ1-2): GAGVSQTPSNKVTEKGKYVELRCDPISGHTALYWYRQSLGQGPEFLIYFQGTGAADDSGLPNDRFFAVRPEGSVSTLKIQRTERGDSAVYLCASSFQGGYGYTFGSGTRLTVV.

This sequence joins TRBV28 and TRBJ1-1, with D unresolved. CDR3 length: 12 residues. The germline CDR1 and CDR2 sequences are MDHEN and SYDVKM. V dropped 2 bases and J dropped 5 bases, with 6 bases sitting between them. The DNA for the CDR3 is TGTGCCAGCAGTTTAGACGGGACTGAAGCTTTCTTT. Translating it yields CASSLDGTEAFF.

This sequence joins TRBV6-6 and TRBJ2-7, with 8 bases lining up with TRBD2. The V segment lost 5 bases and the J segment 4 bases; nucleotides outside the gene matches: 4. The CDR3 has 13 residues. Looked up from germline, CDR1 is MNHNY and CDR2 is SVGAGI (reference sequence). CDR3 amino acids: CASSPTSGYEQYV. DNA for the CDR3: TGTGCCAGCAGTCCCACTAGCGGTTACGAGCAGTACGTC.

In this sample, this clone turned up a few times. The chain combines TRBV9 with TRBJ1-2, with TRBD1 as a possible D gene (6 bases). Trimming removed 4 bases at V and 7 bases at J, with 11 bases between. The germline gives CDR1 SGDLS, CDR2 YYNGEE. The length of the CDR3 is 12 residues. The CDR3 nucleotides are TGTGCCAGCAGCATGACAGGAGGTGGCTACACCTTC. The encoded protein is CASSMTGGGYTF.

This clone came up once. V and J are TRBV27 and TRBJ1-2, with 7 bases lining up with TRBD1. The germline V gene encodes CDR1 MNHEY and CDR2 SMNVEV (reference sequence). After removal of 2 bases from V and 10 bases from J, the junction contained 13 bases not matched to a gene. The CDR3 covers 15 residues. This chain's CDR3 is CASSLRPGTAGVYTF. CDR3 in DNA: TGTGCCAGCAGTTTACGCCCCGGGACAGCGGGAGTCTACACCTTC.